This T cell receptor beta chain is drawn from a study of T-cell memory formation after mild COVID-19. A remark on this clonotype: Its antigen remains unidentified.

Trimming shortened V by 7 bases and J by 2 bases, and 8 bases separated the two germline ends. The CDR3 consists of 12 residues. Germline assignment: CDR1 ENHRY and CDR2 SYGVKD. TCRdb redid the calling of the 5' RACE reads with MiXCR, one entry per CDR3 protein. The data contain hundreds of thousands of distinct CDR3 sequences, around 18% of them singletons. Study-wide points: Whereas later expanders leaned CD4+, clones contracting day 15 to 85 showed a balanced CD4/CD8 makeup.

This sequence was found in an adult woman who had mild COVID-19 (a few samples of this study predate the infection). Cell type and time point are not known. V and J are TRBV10-3 and TRBJ1-1, with TRBD1 as a possible D gene (6 bases). Sequencing used PBMCs or a T cell subset sorted from them (not recorded which). The CDR3: CAINGGNTEAFF. The CDR3 nucleotides are TGTGCCATCAACGGGGGCAACACTGAAGCTTTCTTT.